This T cell receptor (beta chain) derives from a study of cytomegalovirus exposure and HLA in healthy donors. Both 60 Vbeta primers and 13 Jbeta primers went into the PCR. Authors' processing steps: A later analysis counted 65 million to 80 million unique TCR beta chains, 9.5 million to 13 million shared. The assay was immunoSEQ multiplex PCR, and TCRdb's table has in-frame clones only and misses some. D and trimming come from the DNA, and the V and J calls and clone size come from that table. This sample contains 150,000 to 200,000 clones. V lost 0 bases to trimming and J lost 5 bases, with 16 bases between them. Per germline, CDR1 MNHEY and CDR2 SVGAGI. The CDR3 is 16 amino acids.

The chain is built from TRBV6-5 and TRBJ2-5; D perhaps matches TRBD2 (5 bases). Sequencing input: PBMCs. The TCR comes from a man younger than 40 in good health and CMV-seronegative. The CDR3 nucleotides read TGTGCCAGCAGTTACTCGCTAGCCCAAGTTATGGAGACCCAGTACTTC. Translating gives CASSYSLAQVMETQYF.